This entry features one T cell receptor (beta chain) sequence. This specimen belongs to a study of cytomegalovirus exposure and HLA in healthy donors. The CDR3 has 14 residues. Trimming removed 8 bases from V and 2 bases from J, with 16 bases in between. Germline V gene data show CDR1 as SNHLY and CDR2 as FYNNEI. PCR involved 60 Vbeta and 13 Jbeta primers. Some clones are missing from TCRdb's copy, which holds only in-frame ones; the method was immunoSEQ multiplex PCR. The sample carries around 130,000 clones, around 80% recorded once. This chain links TRBV2 with TRBJ2-7; TRBD1 might be the D (6 bases). The clonotype was recovered from a woman between 18 and 29 years old in good health and CMV-seropositive. Sequences were obtained from PBMCs. The DNA for the CDR3 is TGTGCCAGCTTGGGGGACACCGCTCCCTACGAGCAGTACTTC. Protein: CASLGDTAPYEQYF.